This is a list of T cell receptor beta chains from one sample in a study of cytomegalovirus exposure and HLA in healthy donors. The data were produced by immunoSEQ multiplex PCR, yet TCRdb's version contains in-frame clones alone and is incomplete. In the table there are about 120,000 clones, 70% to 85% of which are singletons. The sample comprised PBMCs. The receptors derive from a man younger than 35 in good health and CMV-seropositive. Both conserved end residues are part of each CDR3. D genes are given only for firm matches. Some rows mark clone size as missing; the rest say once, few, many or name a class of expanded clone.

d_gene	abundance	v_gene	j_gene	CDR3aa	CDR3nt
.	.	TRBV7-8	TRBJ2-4	CASSLMGAVGNIQYF	TGTGCCAGCAGCTTAATGGGGGCGGTGGGAAACATTCAGTACTTC
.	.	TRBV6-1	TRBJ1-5	CASMAARPNQPQHF	TGTGCCAGCATGGCGGCCAGACCAAATCAGCCCCAGCATTTT
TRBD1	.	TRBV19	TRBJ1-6	CASSNRDRAFLVNSPLHF	TGTGCCAGTAGTAACCGGGACAGGGCCTTTCTTGTGAATTCACCCCTCCACTTT
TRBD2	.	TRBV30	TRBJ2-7	CAWNTGLAGFSYEQYF	TGTGCCTGGAACACCGGACTAGCGGGATTCTCCTACGAGCAGTACTTC
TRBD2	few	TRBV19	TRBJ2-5	CASSGPTSAQETQYF	TGTGCCAGTAGTGGGCCCACTAGCGCACAAGAGACCCAGTACTTC
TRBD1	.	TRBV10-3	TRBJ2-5	CAIMDRGQETQYF	TGTGCCATCATGGACAGGGGCCAAGAGACCCAGTACTTC
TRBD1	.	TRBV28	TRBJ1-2	CASSFRASKGGRGYGYTF	TGTGCCAGCAGTTTCCGGGCGTCCAAAGGGGGCCGGGGCTATGGCTACACCTTC
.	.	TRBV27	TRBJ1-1	CASQGQMNTEAFF	TGTGCCAGCCAGGGGCAGATGAACACTGAAGCTTTCTTT
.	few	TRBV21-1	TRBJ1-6	CASPRLSPLHF	TGTGCCAGCCCCCGTTTGTCACCCCTCCACTTT
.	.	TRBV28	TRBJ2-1	CASSPTGTSNQQFF	TGTGCCAGCAGCCCCACCGGGACATCGAATCAGCAGTTCTTC
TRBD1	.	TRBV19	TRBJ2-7	CASTHPGQPYEQYF	TGTGCCAGTACCCACCCGGGACAGCCATACGAGCAGTACTTC
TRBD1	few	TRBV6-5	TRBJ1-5	CASSYSEGAGQPQHF	TGTGCCAGCAGTTACTCCGAGGGGGCCGGTCAGCCCCAGCATTTT
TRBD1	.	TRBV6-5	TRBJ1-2	CASSQGVGYTF	TGTGCCAGCAGCCAGGGGGTCGGCTACACCTTC
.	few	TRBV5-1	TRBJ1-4	CASSWAGGTNEKLFF	TGCGCCAGCAGCTGGGCGGGTGGAACTAATGAAAAACTGTTTTTT
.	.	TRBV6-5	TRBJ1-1	CASSYGGLMNTEAFF	TGTGCCAGCAGTTACGGCGGCCTCATGAACACTGAAGCTTTCTTT
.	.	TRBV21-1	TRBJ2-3	CASSIEGGGSDTDTQYF	TGTGCCAGCAGCATTGAGGGTGGCGGGAGTGATACAGATACGCAGTATTTT
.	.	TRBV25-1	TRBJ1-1	CASSPLAAATEAFF	TGTGCCAGCAGTCCCCTAGCAGCAGCCACTGAAGCTTTCTTT
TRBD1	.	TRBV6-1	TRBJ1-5	CASSERTGSPSNQPQHF	TGTGCCAGCAGTGAAAGGACAGGGTCGCCAAGCAATCAGCCCCAGCATTTT
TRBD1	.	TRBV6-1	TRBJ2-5	CASRITGGRETQYF	TGTGCCAGCAGAATAACAGGGGGCAGAGAGACCCAGTACTTC
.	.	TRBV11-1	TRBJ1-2	CASSLGGTRINYGYTF	TGTGCCAGCAGCTTAGGAGGGACAAGGATTAACTATGGCTACACCTTC
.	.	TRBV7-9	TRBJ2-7	CASSLVDPLGGEQYF	TGTGCCAGCAGCCTAGTCGATCCCCTAGGTGGCGAGCAGTACTTC
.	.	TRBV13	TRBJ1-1	CASSLLGQRPEAFF	TGTGCCAGCAGCTTACTCGGACAGAGACCTGAAGCTTTCTTT